The sequence of this TCR beta chain was determined in a study of OX40 agonist ivuxolimab in advanced cancers. Study as a whole: The treatment was a fully human IgG2 OX40 agonist, ivuxolimab. Participants could have had prior anti-PD-1, anti-PD-L1 or anti-CTLA-4 therapy, and around 43% had some. Study observations and caveats: The authors also found low normalized T-cell clonal expansion in some nonresponders.

The sampling schedule covered blood at baseline, cycle 4 day 1, and cycle 7 day 1. As concerns this clone: What it binds is unknown.

The length of the CDR3 is 15 residues. Per germline, CDR1 SGHRS and CDR2 YFSETQ. The V end lost 4 bases, the J end lost 0 bases, and 14 bases lay between the germline ends. TCRdb's table, derived via immunoSEQ multiplex PCR, lists solely in-frame clones and lacks some. There are about 89,000 clones in the sample; approximately 90% occur only once, and 0.6% to 0.75% lies in the top ten. The starting material was CD4+ or CD8+ T cells sorted from blood, obtained in a trial of the OX40 agonist ivuxolimab. This sequence originates from an adult with an advanced solid tumor such as melanoma, head and neck, liver or kidney cancer. The chain carries TRBV5-1 and TRBJ2-7; possibly TRBD2 for D (6 bases). The CDR3 bases are TGCGCCAGCAGCCCCACTAGCTTTAGCTCCTACGAGCAGTACTTC. This encodes CASSPTSFSSYEQYF. The complete variable domain, with remaining parts taken from reference TRBV5-1 and TRBJ2-7, reads KAGVTQTPRYLIKTRGQQVTLSCSPISGHRSVSWYQQTPGQGLQFLFEYFSETQRNKGNFPGRFSGRQFSNSRSEMNVSTLELGDSALYLCASSPTSFSSYEQYFGPGTRLTVT.